These T cell receptor beta chains were read from a single sample in a study of vaccination effects on CD4 cells after COVID-19. Their antigens remain unidentified. Profiled with immunoSEQ multiplex PCR; TCRdb holds only in-frame clones, not every one. The sample consists of tens of thousands of clones, around 81% of them appearing once. The sample consisted of CD4+ T cells from PBMCs cultured with HCoV-229E spike peptides, taken before COVID-19 vaccination. These receptors were taken from a human donor who received a COVID-19 vaccine. Both conserved end residues are part of each CDR3. D genes are given only for firm matches. Where a row states a size, it is once, few, many or the class of an expanded clone; other rows omit it.

TRBD2	14	-	TRBJ2-5	TRBV7-2	CASSLAGLGETQYF	TGTGCCAGCAGCTTAGCGGGACTAGGCGAGACCCAGTACTTC
TRBD1	14	-	TRBJ2-5	TRBV2	CASSGTGLGETQYF	TGTGCCAGCAGCGGGACAGGCCTTGGAGAGACCCAGTACTTC
TRBD1	15	-	TRBJ2-5	TRBV30	CAWSVPGTGRETQYF	TGTGCCTGGAGTGTACCGGGGACAGGGAGGGAGACCCAGTACTTC
-	11	-	TRBJ2-2	TRBV5-5	CASSPHQELFF	TGTGCCAGCAGTCCCCACCAGGAGCTGTTTTTT
TRBD1	15	-	TRBJ1-5	TRBV6-6	CASSYTGGSNQPQHF	TGTGCCAGCAGCTACACAGGGGGGAGCAATCAGCCCCAGCATTTT
TRBD1	16	few	TRBJ2-1	TRBV5-1	CASSKDRVGSYNEQFF	TGCGCCAGCAGCAAAGACAGGGTCGGCTCCTACAATGAGCAGTTCTTC
-	17	-	TRBJ1-5	TRBV6-1	CASSVKSDSYSNQPQHF	TGTGCCAGCAGTGTAAAATCAGACAGTTATAGCAATCAGCCCCAGCATTTT
TRBD1	12	-	TRBJ2-1	TRBV3-1/TRBV3-2	CASSRQGNEQFF	TGTGCCAGCAGTCGACAGGGCAATGAGCAGTTCTTC
TRBD1	17	-	TRBJ2-3	TRBV6-2/TRBV6-3	CASSYQGTGASTDTQYF	TGTGCCAGCAGTTATCAAGGGACAGGGGCGAGCACAGATACGCAGTATTTT
TRBD1	12	-	TRBJ1-2	TRBV29-1	CSVRTGGNGYTF	TGCAGCGTTCGGACAGGGGGCAATGGCTACACCTTC
TRBD1	14	-	TRBJ1-1	TRBV27	CASSWGTGDTEAFF	TGTGCCAGCAGTTGGGGGACAGGGGACACTGAAGCTTTCTTT
-	14	-	TRBJ1-5	TRBV4-1	CASSQGDSRQPQHF	TGCGCCAGCAGCCAAGGTGACAGCAGGCAGCCCCAGCATTTT
TRBD1	16	-	TRBJ1-3	TRBV30	CAGVIGQGISGNTIYF	TGTGCCGGAGTGATCGGACAGGGAATCTCTGGAAACACCATATATTTT
-	16	-	TRBJ1-5	TRBV28	CASSSGATSSNQPQHF	TGTGCCAGCAGTTCAGGGGCCACCTCTAGCAATCAGCCCCAGCATTTT
TRBD1	18	-	TRBJ1-3	TRBV25-1	CASSHPRDSVFSGNTIYF	TGTGCCAGCAGTCACCCTCGGGACAGCGTTTTCTCTGGAAACACCATATATTTT
TRBD1	14	-	TRBJ1-1	TRBV6-6	CASSPDRGNTEAFF	TGTGCCAGCAGTCCCGACAGGGGCAACACTGAAGCTTTCTTT
-	16	-	TRBJ2-3	TRBV7-8	CASSRGISGRTDTQYF	TGTGCCAGCAGCAGGGGTATTAGCGGCCGCACAGATACGCAGTATTTT
-	15	few	TRBJ2-2	TRBV12-5	CASSREGFDAGELFF	TGTGCTAGTAGTCGAGAGGGGTTTGACGCCGGGGAGCTGTTTTTT
-	13	-	TRBJ2-3	TRBV6-5	CASSSGLRDTQYF	TGTGCCAGCAGTTCGGGGCTTAGAGATACGCAGTATTTT
TRBD1	14	-	TRBJ2-3	TRBV2	CASSGQGRTDTQYF	TGTGCCAGCAGCGGACAGGGACGCACAGATACGCAGTATTTT